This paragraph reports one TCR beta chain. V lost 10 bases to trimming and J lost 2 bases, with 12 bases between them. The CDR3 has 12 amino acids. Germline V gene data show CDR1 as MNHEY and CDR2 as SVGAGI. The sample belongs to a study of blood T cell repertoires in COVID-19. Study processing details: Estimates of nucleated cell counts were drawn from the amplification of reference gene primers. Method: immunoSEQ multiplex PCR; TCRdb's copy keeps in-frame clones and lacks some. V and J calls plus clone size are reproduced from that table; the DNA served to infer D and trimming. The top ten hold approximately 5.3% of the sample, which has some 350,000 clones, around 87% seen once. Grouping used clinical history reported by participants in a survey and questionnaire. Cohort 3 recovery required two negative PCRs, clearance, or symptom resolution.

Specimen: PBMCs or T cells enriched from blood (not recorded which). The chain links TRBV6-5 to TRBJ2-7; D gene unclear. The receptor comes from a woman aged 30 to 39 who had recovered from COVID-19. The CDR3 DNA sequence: TGTGCCATAAGAAGCAGCGCCTACGAGCAGTACTTC. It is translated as CAIRSSAYEQYF.